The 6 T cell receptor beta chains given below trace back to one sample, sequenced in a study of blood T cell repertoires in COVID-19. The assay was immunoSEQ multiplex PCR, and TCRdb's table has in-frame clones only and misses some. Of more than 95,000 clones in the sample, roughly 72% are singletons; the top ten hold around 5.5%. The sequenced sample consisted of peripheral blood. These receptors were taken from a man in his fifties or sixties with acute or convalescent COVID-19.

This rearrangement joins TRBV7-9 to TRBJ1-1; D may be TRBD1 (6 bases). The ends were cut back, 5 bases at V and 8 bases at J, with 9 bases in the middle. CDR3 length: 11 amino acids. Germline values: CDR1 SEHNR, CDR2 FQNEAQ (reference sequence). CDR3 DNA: TGTGCCAGCAGCAGCGACAGGGAAGCTTTCTTT. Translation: CASSSDREAFF. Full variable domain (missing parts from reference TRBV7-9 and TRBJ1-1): DTGVSQNPRHKITKRGQNVTFRCDPISEHNRLYWYRQTLGQGPEFLTYFQNEAQLEKSRLLSDRFSAERPKGSFSTLEIQRTEQGDSAMYLCASSSDREAFFGQGTRLTVV.

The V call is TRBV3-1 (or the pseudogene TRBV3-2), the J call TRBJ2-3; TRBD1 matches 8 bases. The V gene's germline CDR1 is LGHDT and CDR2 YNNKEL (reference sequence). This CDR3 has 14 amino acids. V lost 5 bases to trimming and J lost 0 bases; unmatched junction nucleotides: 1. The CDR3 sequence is CASSGTGSTDTQYF. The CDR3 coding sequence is TGTGCCAGCAGCGGGACAGGTAGCACAGATACGCAGTATTTT.

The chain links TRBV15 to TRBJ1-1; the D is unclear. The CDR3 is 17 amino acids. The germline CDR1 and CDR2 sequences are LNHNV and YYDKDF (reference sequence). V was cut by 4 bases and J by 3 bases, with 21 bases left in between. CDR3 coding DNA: TGTGCCACCAGCAATTTGCCGCGTGCGTTGCGGGACACTGAAGCTTTCTTT. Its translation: CATSNLPRALRDTEAFF.

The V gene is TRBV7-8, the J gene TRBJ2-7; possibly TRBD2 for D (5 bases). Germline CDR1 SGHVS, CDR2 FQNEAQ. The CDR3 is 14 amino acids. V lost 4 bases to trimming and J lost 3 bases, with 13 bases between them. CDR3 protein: CASSSLTSSYEQYF. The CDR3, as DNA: TGTGCCAGCAGCTCCTTAACTAGTAGCTACGAGCAGTACTTC.

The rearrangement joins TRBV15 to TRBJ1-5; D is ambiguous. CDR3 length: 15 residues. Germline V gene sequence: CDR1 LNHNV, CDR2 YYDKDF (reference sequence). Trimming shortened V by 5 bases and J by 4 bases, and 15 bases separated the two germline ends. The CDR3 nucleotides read TGTGCCACCAGCCACAGAGGGCAGATTAATCAGCCCCAGCATTTT. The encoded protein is CATSHRGQINQPQHF.

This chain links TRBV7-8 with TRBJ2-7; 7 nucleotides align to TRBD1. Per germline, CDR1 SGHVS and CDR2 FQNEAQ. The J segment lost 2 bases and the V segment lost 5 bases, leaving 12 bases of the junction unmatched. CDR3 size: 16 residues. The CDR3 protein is CASSPSPGQSPYEQYF. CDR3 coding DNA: TGTGCCAGCAGCCCTTCACCGGGACAGAGCCCCTACGAGCAGTACTTC.